Listed here are 3 T cell receptor beta chains from one sample, sequenced in a study of tumor and adjacent non-tumor tissue in lung cancer. A modified ARM-PCR protocol with three rounds of nested PCR amplified TCRbeta. One entry per CDR3 protein, called by TCRdb with MiXCR from the multiplex PCR reads. The table shows more than 45,000 distinct CDR3 sequences, with roughly 60% occurring only once. This sample's RNA came from whole unsorted tissue. More than 3 cm separated this lung sample from the edge of the tumor. Material: distant non-tumor lung tissue. The source of these receptors is a woman in her sixties or seventies with non-small cell lung cancer.

The chain links TRBV29-1 to TRBJ2-1; TRBD2 matches 12 bases. V trimming: 8 bases; J trimming: 6 bases; junction bases outside the gene matches: 8. This CDR3 has 14 amino acids. In germline, CDR1 is SQVTM, CDR2 ANQGSEA. This CDR3 is CSIVGLAGLNEQFF. In DNA form, the CDR3 reads TGCAGCATTGTCGGACTAGCGGGACTCAATGAGCAGTTCTTC.

The table lists this clonotype with a count of one. No conserved phenylalanine or tryptophan ends this CDR3, so it is likely a read error. This chain uses TRBV10-3 with TRBJ2-1, with D uncertain. The CDR3 covers 11 residues. The V gene lost 4 bases and the J gene lost 10 bases, with 8 bases spanning the gap. The germline V gene encodes CDR1 ENHRY and CDR2 SYGVKD. Written as DNA, the CDR3 is TGTGCCATCAGTGGGGATGGGGAGCAGTTCTTA. Its translation: CAISGDGEQFL.

Worth noting for this clonotype: A much larger clone lies a single base off, so this may be a read error. This rearrangement joins TRBV5-1 to TRBJ2-3; a possible D gene is TRBD2 (5 bases). The germline V gene has CDR1 SGHRS and CDR2 YFSETQ. The CDR3 has 16 residues. Trimming cost V 7 bases and J 0 bases, with 18 bases left between them. CDR3 loop: CASWCGLSASTDTQYF. The CDR3 DNA reads as TGCGCCAGCTGGTGCGGGTTGTCAGCTAGCACAGATACGCAGTATTTT.